The present entry profiles one TCR beta chain with its context. The junction does not match germline at one end; this may be a read error. The CDR3 runs 12 residues. CDR1 and CDR2 from the germline V gene are MNHNS and SASEGT. This record belongs to a study of shared clonotypes between healthy human individuals. In the naive CD8 group, cells lacked CD45RO and were positively selected for CCR7, so terminally differentiated effector memory CD45RA+ cells were left out. Generated by immunoSEQ multiplex PCR, the TCRdb table keeps only in-frame clones and is missing some. The profile shows about 2.1 million clones, 85% to 95% of them singletons.

Sequencing was performed on naive CD8+ T cells from PBMCs. This receptor was taken from a young man in good health. Some clones in this sample may be carry-over from other donors' samples. The chain recombines TRBV6-1 with TRBJ1-1; 7 bases are shared with TRBD1. CDR3 in DNA: TGTGCCAGCAGTGAAAACTACGGGACAGCGGACTTT. Translating gives CASSENYGTADF.